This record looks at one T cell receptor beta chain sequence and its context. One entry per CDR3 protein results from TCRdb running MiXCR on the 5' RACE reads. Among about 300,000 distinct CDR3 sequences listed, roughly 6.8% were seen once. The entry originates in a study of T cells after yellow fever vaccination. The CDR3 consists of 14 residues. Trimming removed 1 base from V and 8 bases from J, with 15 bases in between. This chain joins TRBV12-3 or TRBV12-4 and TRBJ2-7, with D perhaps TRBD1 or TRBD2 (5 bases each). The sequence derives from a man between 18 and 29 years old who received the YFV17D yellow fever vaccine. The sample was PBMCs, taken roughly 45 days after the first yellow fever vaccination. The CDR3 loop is CASSLGGRPFQQYV. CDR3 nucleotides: TGTGCCAGCAGTTTAGGGGGACGCCCATTTCAGCAGTACGTC.